This T cell receptor (beta chain) was identified during a study of blood T cell repertoires in COVID-19. Study summary: The analysed material was cDNA or gDNA that came from T cells, B-cell-depleted T cells, or PBMCs.

Sequenced by immunoSEQ multiplex PCR; TCRdb stores in-frame clones only, minus some. The sample has roughly 150,000 clones, 76% seen once. This CDR3 comprises 15 residues. The V gene's germline CDR1 is SGHAT and CDR2 FQNNGV. The V and J ends lost 5 bases and 0 bases respectively, with 14 bases between them. This sequence joins TRBV11-2 and TRBJ2-7, with D maybe TRBD2 (6 bases). Sequencing input: peripheral blood. This clonotype originated in a man in his sixties with acute or convalescent COVID-19. CDR3 DNA sequence: TGTGCCAGCAGCCCGGGGACTTCCCTCTCCTACGAGCAGTACTTC. This codes for CASSPGTSLSYEQYF.